The 5 T cell receptor beta chains reported below all come from one sample, sequenced in a study of vaccination and CD4 T cells after COVID-19. With the Oncomine TCR Beta short-read assay, DNA from cultured CD4+ T cells was sequenced. Each CDR3 protein is one row after TCRdb ran MiXCR on the PCR reads. The data hold about 8,700 distinct CDR3 sequences, with under 25% observed a single time. Their antigen targets remain unknown. The treatment was: approximately nine-day PBMC culture with coronavirus spike peptide pools or control peptides (ViraFEST assay). What was sequenced was cultured CD4+ T cells from blood. Source of these receptors: a human donor with COVID-19.

The sample holds a few counts of this clonotype. J is TRBJ1-1 and V is TRBV6-1; 8 bases align to TRBD1. Germline values: CDR1 MNHNS, CDR2 SASEGT. This CDR3 spans 13 amino acids. Losses at the gene ends were 10 bases for V and 3 bases for J; bases not matched to a gene: 7. The CDR3: CAIRTGRHTEAFF. The CDR3 DNA sequence: TGTGCCATCCGGACAGGGAGGCACACTGAAGCTTTCTTT.

This chain joins TRBV7-9 and TRBJ1-2, with D maybe TRBD1 (5 bases). Trimming shortened V by 4 bases and J by 1 base, and 13 bases separated the two germline ends. Germline lookup yields CDR1 SEHNR and CDR2 FQNEAQ (reference sequence). The CDR3 spans 15 residues. For the CDR3, the DNA is TGTGCCAGCAGCTCGTACCAGGGTGATAACTATGGCTACACCTTC. Its protein is CASSSYQGDNYGYTF.

The chain recombines TRBV20-1 with TRBJ2-6, with D perhaps matching TRBD1 or TRBD2 (5 bases each). Germline CDR1 DFQATT, CDR2 SNEGSKA (reference sequence). The CDR3 has 16 amino acids. V was shortened by 3 bases and J by 0 bases, with 12 bases between the two germline ends. The CDR3 sequence: CSASRGGLSGANVLTF. The CDR3 DNA sequence: TGCAGTGCTAGTCGGGGCGGGCTCTCTGGGGCCAACGTCCTGACTTTC.

This clonotype came up a few times. The chain is built from TRBV10-2 and TRBJ1-6; D ambiguous. Germline-derived CDR1 and CDR2 are WSHSY and SAAADI. V dropped 6 bases and J dropped 9 bases, with 15 bases sitting between them. This CDR3 contains 14 residues. The CDR3 loop is CASRESEGRSPLHF. The CDR3 DNA reads TGCGCCAGCAGGGAATCCGAAGGGCGTTCACCCCTCCACTTT.

The chain couples TRBV12-3 or TRBV12-4 to TRBJ2-2; TRBD2 agrees at 9 bases. The CDR3 covers 16 residues. Losses at the gene ends were 6 bases for V and 2 bases for J; bases not matched to a gene: 7. Here the CDR3 DNA reads TGTGCCAGCAGCAAAGGACTAGCGCTCAACACCGGGGAGCTGTTTTTT. This sequence encodes CASSKGLALNTGELFF.